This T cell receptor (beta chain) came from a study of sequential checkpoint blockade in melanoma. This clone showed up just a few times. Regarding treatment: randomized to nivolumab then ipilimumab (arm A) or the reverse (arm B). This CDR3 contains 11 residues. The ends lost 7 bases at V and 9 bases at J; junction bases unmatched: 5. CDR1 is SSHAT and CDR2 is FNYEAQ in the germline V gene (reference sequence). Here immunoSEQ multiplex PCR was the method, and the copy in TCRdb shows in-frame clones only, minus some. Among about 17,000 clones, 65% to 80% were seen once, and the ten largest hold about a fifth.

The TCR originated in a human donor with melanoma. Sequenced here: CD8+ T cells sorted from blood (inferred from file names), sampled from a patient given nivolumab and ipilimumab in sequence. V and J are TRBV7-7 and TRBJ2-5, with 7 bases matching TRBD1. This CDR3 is CASTRQGSQYF. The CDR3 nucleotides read TGTGCCAGCACGAGACAGGGATCCCAGTACTTC.